This T cell receptor beta chain was profiled in a study of cytomegalovirus exposure and HLA in healthy donors. As for this clone: What it binds is not known.

Points from the study as a whole: In a later analysis, TCR beta V- and J-gene trimming showed a link to a missense DCLRE1C variant.

The PCR ran on 60 Vbeta and 13 Jbeta primers. Some clones are missing from TCRdb's copy, which holds only in-frame ones; the method was immunoSEQ multiplex PCR. The sample lists approximately 140,000 clones; over 65% were seen once. The TCR was taken from a man aged 35 to 55 in good health and CMV-seropositive. Sequencing was carried out using PBMCs.

This CDR3 reads CASSLLTGGGEQFF. DNA of the CDR3: TGCGCCAGCAGCCTTCTGACGGGAGGAGGTGAGCAGTTCTTC. This chain joins TRBV4-3 and TRBJ2-1; TRBD2 matches 7 bases. This CDR3 is built from 14 residues. CDR1 is LGHNA and CDR2 is YSLEER in the germline V gene. With 4 bases clipped from V and 9 bases from J, the junction kept 9 bases outside the gene matches.